This TCR beta chain was found in a study of cytomegalovirus exposure and HLA in healthy donors (dated by TCRdb to the late 2010s). For context, the study as a whole: According to an earlier analysis of a few hundred of the donors, about 179 million T cells yielded over 100 million unique TCR beta sequences and around 280 Gb of sequence data. Approximately 300 gigabases of sequencing data and roughly 80 million unique TCR sequences made up an early release that covered fewer than 650 HLA-typed donors. Among the roughly 400 genotyped donors, about 85% belonged to the genetic ancestry cluster associated with self-reported Caucasian donors. The study aimed to test whether signatures of past pathogen exposure could be identified by cataloging public T cell receptors. Using immunosequencing, the study profiled T cell repertoires from roughly 650 subjects and related those repertoires to cytomegalovirus serostatus. In addition to the first cohort of approximately 670 subjects, a separate validation cohort of around 110 different subjects was used. High-throughput TCR immunosequencing, statistical association of individual TCRs with disease status, and machine learning were combined to predict cytomegalovirus infection status. To study patterns of TCR occurrence, a later analysis re-analyzed previously published TCR beta repertoires from 600 to 750 donors and added high-resolution HLA genotyping. In the later analysis, no new phenotypic data were used to find candidate immune exposures; instead, reliance was placed on TCR beta sequences and their occurrence across donors. An earlier analysis of around 580 of the donors used high-throughput TCR beta sequencing to judge whether each TCR beta V gene segment behaved as functional or pseudogenic. Donor age, sex, ethnicity and CMV serostatus were compiled together with the repertoire data. Genome-wide SNP genotypes for about 65% of the 666 donors were used in a later genetic analysis, which treated that subset as a discovery cohort. All discovery cohort repertoires had been generated on a single sequencing platform. HLA typing included class I and class II loci at four-digit resolution. Typing coverage varied by locus: 629-630 donors for A, B, C, DRB1 and DQB1; approximately 500 for DQA1; some 610 for DPA1; approximately 450 for DPB1. Four or five DR-DQ haplotypes were handled as single units for association and clustering because linkage in the cohort was strong. Across some 400 genotyped donors of the cohort, an average of about 240,000 unique TCR beta nucleotide sequences per donor were sequenced, and roughly a sixth of those sequences were non-productive.

Comment on this clone: No cognate antigen has been identified for it. The sample holds no much larger clone one base away, and base qualities are not on file.

The library was made by the immunoSEQ multiplex PCR assay. For the multiplex PCR, a mixture combining 60 forward primers for TCR Vbeta segments and 13 reverse primers for TCR Jbeta segments was used. The CDR3 region of rearranged TCR beta genes was amplified from genomic DNA with a multiplex PCR assay. The Illumina HiSeq System was used to sequence the amplified TCR beta libraries as 87-base-pair reads. The source study handled its data this way. A later analysis counted approximately 76 million unique TCR beta chains across the 670 or so repertoires, and some 11 million of these chains were shared by at least two donors. Raw reads were error-corrected and collapsed into unique sequences with a nearest-neighbor algorithm that merged closely related sequences to remove PCR and sequencing errors. CDR3 sequences were aligned to IMGT reference sequences to assign V, D and J gene segments. For a sequence to be retained, at least a six-nucleotide match to both a V gene segment and a J gene segment was required. A rearrangement was called productive if the CDR3 had no stop codons and remained in frame with V and J, and every other rearrangement was called non-productive. Following IMGT convention, CDR3 was defined as the stretch from the second conserved V-encoded cysteine to the conserved J-encoded phenylalanine. The earlier analysis of 450 to 750 of the donors excluded any sequence lacking an unambiguous match to a single V gene segment. An earlier analysis of 550 to 650 of the donors classified V segments as functional when productive rearrangements were above 56.7% and as segregating when the standard deviation between donors was above 5%. A statistical classification framework was built to diagnose cytomegalovirus status from the catalog of TCR beta chain sequences. V and J gene assignment, in a later analysis, came from comparing TCR nucleotide sequences with IMGT/GENE-DB human TR gene sequences. In a later analysis, CDR3 sequences and most-parsimonious VDJ recombination scenarios were assigned using the TCRdist pipeline. In a later analysis, each TCR beta chain was defined by its CDR3 amino acid sequence together with its V-gene family, and reads lacking a unique V-gene family were excluded. A later analysis removed 550 to 700 highly shared, low-generation-probability nucleotide sequences to deal with suspected cross-contamination and a sequencing artifact. For each public chain, a later analysis derived a clonal expansion index from normalized ranks of inferred template counts within each repertoire. In a later analysis, generation probabilities were computed with a VDJ recombination model fitted to out-of-frame rearrangements, and the resulting probabilities were checked against IGoR. A later analysis scored TCR-TCR, TCR-HLA and TCR-CMV co-occurrence with hypergeometric tests, applying a repertoire-size bias correction to TCR pairs. False discovery rates were estimated in a later analysis by permuting HLA or CMV assignments 20 times. In a later analysis, co-occurring TCRs were grouped using DBSCAN, with TCRdist sequence similarity added in when clustering inside HLA-allele-positive subsets. Co-occurrence clustering excluded repertoires with fewer than 30,000 or more than 120,000 public chains, plus five with anomalous nucleotide sharing. The table was pulled from immuneACCESS by TCRdb, which kept in-frame rearrangements only. Such tables lose some clones; where checked, under half of the loss comes from unresolved V genes, and the rest has no known cause. D and trimming come from the DNA, and the V and J calls and clone size come from that table. The sample table shows about 150,000 clones, and 60% to 80% are seen once. The ten largest clones represent 1.5% to 2% of the sample.

The germline ends are 12 bases apart after V is trimmed by 3 bases and J by 0 bases. In the germline V gene, CDR1 corresponds to SGHDT and CDR2 to YYEEEE. From cysteine to phenylalanine, the CDR3 is 15 amino acids long. The entry retains the CDR3 DNA only, 45 bases that are in frame from base 1. The cohort comprised fewer than 750 healthy bone marrow donors. Cohort members were all nominally healthy when sampled, although unrecorded immune exposures were likely present. The donor tested CMV seronegative and was one of the 352 seronegative cohort members. Each donor provided a peripheral blood sample, and peripheral blood mononuclear cells were used for TCR beta sequencing. The Qiagen DNeasy Blood Extraction Kit was used to extract genomic DNA from the blood cell samples. General findings and caveats noted by the study authors: In a later analysis, 16,951 TCR beta sequences were associated with specific HLA alleles at a false discovery rate of 0.05. The only immune exposure information available for the cohort was CMV serostatus. This cohort had only TCR beta chains sequenced, and the lack of alpha or paired-chain data limited which features could be detected. According to the authors, the approach could potentially be generalized to other disease states and immunological phenotypes. In a later analysis, most CMV-associated TCR beta chains were found to appear HLA-restricted, with HLA associations seemingly driven largely by CMV exposure. A further reported finding was that TCR beta sequences accurately predicted the HLA-A and HLA-B alleles for most subjects in the first cohort. A later genetic analysis associated a missense DCLRE1C variant with V-gene and J-gene trimming of TCR beta chains, and an independent cohort replicated the association. According to a later analysis, TCR association rates differed among HLA loci, with DRB1 alleles showing the most associated TCRs and HLA-C alleles showing the fewest. Assigning TCR associations to individual alleles was difficult when HLA alleles, especially DR and DQ, strongly co-occurred. Because HLA typing was missing for some donors at each locus, association tests included only the typed subset. In vitro tests confirmed that a few of the cytomegalovirus-associated TCR beta chains recognize cytomegalovirus antigens. The presence/absence analyses assumed that sequencing depth was roughly uniform across donors, and that assumption may not be true. Because counts were too low, about 15 rarely observed V segments, including chromosome 9 orphons, were left out of the earlier analysis of roughly 600 of the donors. Linkage disequilibrium might explain the correlated functional status among segregating V segments, but an unknown experimental factor could not be excluded. A total of roughly 160 TCR beta chains were listed by the study as associated with cytomegalovirus. Most TCR sequences were observed very rarely across donors, whereas some public TCRs were present in many individuals. According to a later genetic analysis, donors in an Asian-associated ancestry cluster had fewer N-insertions in productive TCRs than the roughly 670-donor mean. In an earlier analysis of around 600 of the donors, most TCR beta V segments were observed in productive rearrangements about 87% or about 30% of the time, broadly matching IMGT annotations. In both the original and validation cohorts, the classifier was reported to diagnose cytomegalovirus status with high specificity and sensitivity. Some IMGT-functional V segments, including TRBV6-2 and TRBV6-3, could not be told apart with the 87-base-pair reads, so those segments were excluded. A later analysis reported that several top co-occurrence clusters appeared linked to parvovirus B19, influenza, CMV and Epstein-Barr virus. Compared with equally common non-associated chains, HLA-associated TCR beta chains in a later analysis were more clonally expanded and had lower generation probabilities. A group of highly shared sequence variants was considered likely to be a technical artifact of the sequencing pipeline.

The TCR comes from a woman between 25 and 40 years old in good health and CMV-seronegative. The sample comprised PBMCs. The chain joins TRBV5-6 to TRBJ1-1, with the D gene too uncertain to name. The CDR3 in this case is CASSSTPSLNTEAFF. The DNA sequence follows: TGTGCCAGCAGCTCGACACCTTCCCTGAACACTGAAGCTTTCTTT.